Below are 29 T cell receptor beta chains sequenced from a single sample in a study of blood T cell repertoires in COVID-19 (dated by TCRdb to the early 2020s). Library construction relied on the immunoSEQ multiplex PCR assay. This is the immuneACCESS table as TCRdb keeps it, with only in-frame sequences that have V and J called. A part of the clones is gone; compared with another copy, unresolved V genes explain less than half, and the rest is unexplained. This sample holds 250,000 or so clones; approximately 89% were observed only once. The ten biggest clones cover approximately 10% of the sample. Sequencing was done on a sample of peripheral blood. These receptors all stem from a man aged 35 to 55 with active or convalescent COVID-19.

V usage is TRBV24-1 and J usage is TRBJ2-1; TRBD2 is a possible D gene (7 bases). Germline V gene sequence: CDR1 KGHDR, CDR2 SFDVKD. The CDR3 spans 16 residues. Trimming removed 1 base from V and 4 bases from J, with 13 bases in between. The CDR3 nucleotides are TGTGCCACCAGTGATTTAGGGGGGAGGGCTTACAATGAGCAGTTCTTC. Translated: CATSDLGGRAYNEQFF.

The chain links TRBV2 to TRBJ1-4; 7 positions agree with TRBD1. V dropped 7 bases and J dropped 7; count of bases not matched to a gene: 6. This CDR3 is 13 amino acids long. The germline gives CDR1 SNHLY, CDR2 FYNNEI. The CDR3 DNA is TGTGCCAGCATTACAGGGGTATCTGAAAAACTGTTTTTT. Its protein product is CASITGVSEKLFF. Variable domain in full (rest from reference TRBV2 and TRBJ1-4): EPEVTQTPSHQVTQMGQEVILRCVPISNHLYFYWYRQILGQKVEFLVSFYNNEISEKSEIFDDQFSVERPDGSNFTLKIRSTKLEDSAMYFCASITGVSEKLFFGSGTQLSVL.

V is TRBV30 and J is TRBJ1-4; no clear D. V shed 2 bases and J shed 8 bases, with 12 bases lying between them. In germline, CDR1 is GTSNPN, CDR2 SVGIG (reference sequence). The CDR3 spans 13 residues. The CDR3 sequence: CAWSRPEGEKLFF. CDR3 bases: TGTGCCTGGAGTCGGCCCGAGGGCGAAAAACTGTTTTTT.

The V call is TRBV19, the J call TRBJ1-3; no clear D. V was pared by 4 bases and J by 3 bases, with 7 bases between. The CDR3 runs 13 residues. Germline V gives CDR1 LNHDA, CDR2 SQIVND (reference sequence). The CDR3 nucleotides are TGTGCCAGTAGTAATGCAGGTGGAAACACCATATATTTT. Its protein is CASSNAGGNTIYF.

The chain couples TRBV18 to TRBJ1-4; a weak D match, TRBD1 (5 bases). The CDR3 has 17 residues. Deletions cut 3 bases from V and 0 bases from J, with 14 bases between. CDR1 is KGHSH, CDR2 LQKENI, per germline. CDR3 nucleotides: TGTGCCAGCTCACCCGCGGGGGGACGTGCAACTAATGAAAAACTGTTTTTT. Its protein product is CASSPAGGRATNEKLFF.

The chain carries TRBV11-2 and TRBJ1-1, with a tentative D call TRBD1 (6 bases). V was shortened by 0 bases and J by 3 bases, with 8 bases between the two germline ends. There are 14 residues in the CDR3. Germline lookup yields CDR1 SGHAT and CDR2 FQNNGV. As DNA, the CDR3 is TGTGCCAGCAGCTTAGAGGGGGCGGACACTGAAGCTTTCTTT. Amino acid sequence: CASSLEGADTEAFF.

The V gene is TRBV2, the J gene TRBJ2-1, with TRBD2 identical over 10 bases. Germline values: CDR1 SNHLY, CDR2 FYNNEI. V trimming: 5 bases; J trimming: 14 bases; junction bases outside the gene matches: 9. This CDR3 spans 13 amino acids. The CDR3 sequence: CASSKSLAGEEFF. The CDR3 bases are TGTGCCAGCAGTAAAAGTCTAGCGGGAGAGGAGTTCTTC.

The chain recombines TRBV11-2 with TRBJ2-2; D is perhaps TRBD1 (5 bases). Per germline, CDR1 SGHAT and CDR2 FQNNGV. The CDR3 has 15 residues. V was shortened by 5 bases and J by 4 bases, with 14 bases between the two germline ends. This CDR3 reads CASSPKQGSTGELFF. CDR3 bases: TGTGCCAGCAGCCCAAAGCAGGGTTCCACCGGGGAGCTGTTTTTT.

This chain joins TRBV9 and TRBJ2-1; 9 bases agree with TRBD1. After removal of 4 bases from V and 9 bases from J, the junction contained 8 bases not matched to a gene. The CDR3 runs 14 residues. Per germline, CDR1 SGDLS and CDR2 YYNGEE. CDR3 region: CASSPGHRGLEQFF. In nucleotides, the CDR3 is TGTGCCAGCAGCCCGGGCCACAGGGGGCTTGAGCAGTTCTTC.

The chain couples TRBV28 to TRBJ1-5; no clear D. CDR3 length: 16 residues. V lost 5 bases and J lost 4, with 18 bases in between. Germline CDR1 and CDR2: MDHEN and SYDVKM. DNA of the CDR3: TGTGCCAGCAGTCCAGACGGACGGGGTACGAATCAGCCCCAGCATTTT. Translation: CASSPDGRGTNQPQHF.

V gene TRBV5-4 combines with J gene TRBJ2-2, with TRBD1 matching over 7 bases. Germline V lookup: CDR1 SGHNT, CDR2 YYREEE (reference sequence). The CDR3 runs 16 residues. V dropped 0 bases and J dropped 1; count of bases not matched to a gene: 3. CDR3 sequence: CASSLDQGVNTGELFF. DNA of the CDR3: TGTGCCAGCAGCTTGGATCAGGGGGTGAACACCGGGGAGCTGTTTTTT. Supplemented by reference TRBV5-4 and TRBJ2-2, the full variable domain reads ETGVTQSPTHLIKTRGQQVTLRCSSQSGHNTVSWYQQALGQGPQFIFQYYREEENGRGNFPPRFSGLQFPNYSSELNVNALELDDSALYLCASSLDQGVNTGELFFGEGSRLTVL.

The genes are TRBV3-1 (or the pseudogene TRBV3-2) and TRBJ1-6, with 8 bases identical to TRBD1. The junction had 5 bases not matched to a gene; V was cut back by 4 bases and J by 9 bases. Germline loops: CDR1 LGHDT, CDR2 YNNKEL (reference sequence). The CDR3 covers 14 residues. In DNA, the CDR3 is TGTGCCAGCAGCCCTGGGACAGGTTTTTCACCCCTCCACTTT. Encoded protein: CASSPGTGFSPLHF.

Here the CDR3 reads CASSLTSSGRSLSSYEQYF. As DNA, the CDR3 is TGTGCCAGCAGCCTAACGTCTAGCGGGAGGTCTCTGAGCTCCTACGAGCAGTACTTC. V is TRBV3-1 (or the pseudogene TRBV3-2) and J is TRBJ2-7; 11 bases match TRBD2. The CDR3 length is 19 residues. Germline values: CDR1 LGHDT, CDR2 YNNKEL (reference sequence). The ends lost 4 bases at V and 0 bases at J; junction bases unmatched: 14.

The count of this clone is one. J is TRBJ2-7 and V is TRBV15; D gene ambiguous. CDR3 length: 15 amino acids. The ends were cut back, 3 bases at V and 1 base at J, with 13 bases in the middle. CDR1 and CDR2 (germline): LNHNV, YYDKDF (reference sequence). This CDR3 reads CATSSQIPGSYEQYF. The CDR3 bases are TGTGCCACCAGCAGCCAGATCCCCGGGTCCTACGAGCAGTACTTC.

This clone was seen a handful of times. The V and J genes are TRBV7-6 and TRBJ1-4; D is perhaps TRBD1 (6 bases). V dropped 5 bases and J dropped 0 bases, with 16 bases sitting between them. The CDR3 totals 17 residues. CDR1 SGHVS and CDR2 FNYEAQ come from the germline V gene. Written as DNA, the CDR3 is TGTGCCAGCAGCCTCGGGCAGGGGCCAGCAACTAATGAAAAACTGTTTTTT. Residues: CASSLGQGPATNEKLFF.

The chain has TRBV11-3 and TRBJ2-7; 7 bases match TRBD2. The J segment lost 5 bases and the V segment lost 5 bases, leaving 9 bases of the junction unmatched. The length of the CDR3 is 14 residues. The V gene's germline CDR1 is SGHNT and CDR2 YENEEA. As DNA, the CDR3 is TGTGCCAGCAGCCTGGGAGGGAGGGCCCACGAGCAGTACTTC. It is translated as CASSLGGRAHEQYF.

The genes are TRBV6-5 and TRBJ1-1; TRBD1 matches 7 bases. With V trimmed by 2 bases and J by 3 bases, 6 bases remained unmatched. CDR1 and CDR2 from the germline V gene are MNHEY and SVGAGI. This CDR3 is built from 15 residues. The CDR3 DNA follows: TGTGCCAGCAGTTACGCAGCGACAGGGTACACTGAAGCTTTCTTT. It yields the protein CASSYAATGYTEAFF.

The J gene is TRBJ1-3, the V gene TRBV10-2, with D unresolved. Germline V gene lookup returns CDR1 WSHSY and CDR2 SAAADI. Trimming left V 6 bases short and J 0 bases short, with 6 bases between. The length of the CDR3 is 13 residues. In nucleotides, the CDR3 is TGCGCCAGCAGGGCTGACTCTGGAAACACCATATATTTT. Amino acids: CASRADSGNTIYF.

The rearrangement links TRBV24-1 to TRBJ2-5; D gene unclear. The CDR3 contains 17 residues. CDR1 is KGHDR and CDR2 is SFDVKD in the germline V gene. Trimming took 3 bases from V and 1 from J, leaving 17 bases between them. The chain's CDR3 is CATSDTHAILSQETQYF. The CDR3 DNA follows: TGTGCCACCAGTGATACCCACGCGATTCTCTCCCAAGAGACCCAGTACTTC.

About this clone: At one end the junction does not follow the germline gene, possibly because of a read error. This chain links TRBV7-7 with TRBJ2-7; D remains unclear. This CDR3 has 17 amino acids. From germline, CDR1 is SSHAT and CDR2 FNYEAQ (reference sequence). CDR3 bases: TGTGCTAGCAGCCGCCCTACCCGGCGCGGCGGTTCCTACGAGCAGTACTTC. Translated: CASSRPTRRGGSYEQYF.

The rearrangement uses TRBV6-5 and TRBJ1-5; D is uncertain. Looked up from germline, CDR1 is MNHEY and CDR2 is SVGAGI. V dropped 4 bases and J dropped 4 bases, with 5 bases sitting between them. CDR3 size: 12 residues. In DNA, the CDR3 is TGTGCCAGCAGTTCCAGGAATCAGCCCCAGCATTTT. It specifies CASSSRNQPQHF.

The chain combines TRBV7-3 with TRBJ2-3; 8 bases map to TRBD2. V lost 5 bases to trimming and J lost 6 bases; unmatched junction nucleotides: 13. CDR3 length equals 16 residues. Per germline, CDR1 SGHTA and CDR2 FQGTGA. The CDR3 region is CASSPGGGLLGDTQYF. The DNA of the CDR3 is TGTGCCAGCAGCCCCGGCGGGGGGCTCCTAGGGGATACGCAGTATTTT.

This chain joins TRBV5-1 and TRBJ2-1; D not certain. The CDR3 length is 15 residues. Germline V gives CDR1 SGHRS, CDR2 YFSETQ. V lost 0 bases, J lost 4 bases, and 11 bases lay in between. The CDR3 coding sequence is TGCGCCAGCAGCTTGGCTACAACTATGTACAATGAGCAGTTCTTC. Its protein product is CASSLATTMYNEQFF.

V is TRBV5-1 and J is TRBJ2-3, with D perhaps matching TRBD1 (6 bases). This CDR3 is built from 15 residues. The V end was cut by 3 bases, the J end by 4 bases, with 15 bases between. Germline V gives CDR1 SGHRS, CDR2 YFSETQ. DNA of the CDR3: TGCGCCAGCAGCTCCTTAGGGGGAAGCGCAGATACGCAGTATTTT. Its protein product is CASSSLGGSADTQYF.

In its sample, this clone was seen once. This chain connects TRBV6-5 to TRBJ2-3; 14 bases map to TRBD2. This CDR3 has 15 residues. Per the germline V gene, CDR1 is MNHEY and CDR2 is SVGAGI. V gave up 6 bases and J gave up 6 bases; unmatched junction bases: 5. The CDR3 DNA reads as TGTGCCAGCAGCCGGGGACTAGCGGGAGTGGATACGCAGTATTTT. It yields the protein CASSRGLAGVDTQYF.

This chain joins TRBV4-1 and TRBJ2-1; 9 nucleotides agree with TRBD1. Germline trimming cut 3 bases from V and 6 bases from J; bases unmatched to any gene: 6. Germline values: CDR1 MGHRA, CDR2 YSYEKL. This CDR3 is 15 amino acids long. The CDR3 sequence is CASSQPGQGPNEQFF. CDR3 sequence (DNA): TGCGCCAGCAGCCAGCCGGGACAGGGTCCCAATGAGCAGTTCTTC.

This chain uses TRBV9 with TRBJ2-3; the match to TRBD2 covers 12 bases. There are 17 residues in the CDR3. Germline V gene data show CDR1 as SGDLS and CDR2 as YYNGEE. Trimming removed 0 bases from V and 4 bases from J; junction bases left unmatched: 6. This CDR3 reads CASSVAPSGGAPDTQYF. In DNA, the CDR3 is TGTGCCAGCAGCGTAGCTCCTAGCGGGGGGGCCCCAGATACGCAGTATTTT.

The chain has TRBV27 and TRBJ2-1; 8 positions match TRBD1. Per the germline V gene, CDR1 is MNHEY and CDR2 is SMNVEV (reference sequence). CDR3 length: 17 amino acids. V lost 5 bases, J lost 0 bases, and 9 bases stayed unmatched. The CDR3 is CASSPGQGQSSYNEQFF. The CDR3 coding sequence is TGTGCCAGCAGTCCCGGACAGGGTCAGAGCTCCTACAATGAGCAGTTCTTC.

This chain links TRBV13 with TRBJ1-1, with 7 positions matching TRBD1. CDR1 and CDR2 from the germline V gene are PRHDT and FYEKMQ (reference sequence). V shed 5 bases, J shed 5 bases, and the junction held 11 bases outside the gene matches. The CDR3 is 15 residues long. The CDR3 bases are TGTGCCAGCAGCCCATCGTCACAGGGGTATACTGAAGCTTTCTTT. Translation gives CASSPSSQGYTEAFF.